The 25 T cell receptor beta chains below were found in one sample sequenced in a study of cytotoxic CD8 clonotypes in ibrutinib-treated CLL. Data came from immunoSEQ multiplex PCR; TCRdb stores just in-frame clones and leaves some out. The sample has tens of thousands of clones; around four fifths are singletons. Sequenced material: PBMCs, taken after 24 months of ibrutinib treatment. Receptor source: a human donor with chronic lymphocytic leukemia.

This chain links TRBV4-1 with TRBJ1-1, with 11 bases aligning to TRBD1. This CDR3 has 16 amino acids. Germline CDR1 MGHRA, CDR2 YSYEKL. V lost 4 bases, J lost 4 bases, and 8 bases stayed unmatched. CDR3 residues: CASSRGQGAPPTEAFF. CDR3 bases: TGCGCCAGCAGCCGAGGACAGGGGGCCCCCCCCACTGAAGCTTTCTTT.

The chain couples TRBV18 to TRBJ1-3, with unresolved D. The V end was cut by 1 base, the J end by 4 bases, with 2 bases between. The germline V gene has CDR1 KGHSH and CDR2 LQKENI. This CDR3 region has 12 residues. CDR3 residues: CASSPRGNTIYF. DNA of the CDR3: TGTGCCAGCTCACCACGGGGAAACACCATATATTTT.

This clone was detected only a few times. The chain joins TRBV19 to TRBJ1-5; D is possibly TRBD1 (5 bases). CDR1 is LNHDA, CDR2 SQIVND, per germline (reference sequence). CDR3 length: 14 amino acids. The ends were cut back, 4 bases at V and 3 bases at J, with 10 bases in the middle. In DNA form, the CDR3 reads TGTGCCAGTAGTAGCCAGGGCTACAATCAGCCCCAGCATTTT. Translating it yields CASSSQGYNQPQHF.

This clone was picked up one time. The V gene is TRBV28, the J gene TRBJ2-1; D remains unclear. The CDR3 is 12 amino acids. The V and J ends lost 2 bases and 7 bases respectively, with 6 bases between them. The germline gives CDR1 MDHEN, CDR2 SYDVKM. Here the CDR3 DNA reads TGTGCCAGCAGTTTAGTATTGAATGAGCAGTTCTTC. Translated, it gives CASSLVLNEQFF. Based on the CDR3 plus reference TRBV28 and TRBJ2-1, the full variable domain is DVKVTQSSRYLVKRTGEKVFLECVQDMDHENMFWYRQDPGLGLRLIYFSYDVKMKEKGDIPEGYSVSREKKERFSLILESASTNQTSMYLCASSLVLNEQFFGPGTRLTVL.

The chain recombines TRBV6-6 with TRBJ2-7, with D uncertain. This CDR3 has 14 residues. The germline gives CDR1 MNHNY, CDR2 SVGAGI (reference sequence). V was cut by 6 bases and J by 0 bases, with 12 bases left in between. For the CDR3, the DNA is TGTGCCAGCAGGCCCCGCATGGGCTCCTACGAGCAGTACTTC. It yields the protein CASRPRMGSYEQYF.

The chain couples TRBV11-2 to TRBJ1-3, with D maybe TRBD1 (5 bases). Trimming cost V 3 bases and J 1 base, with 13 bases left between them. The CDR3 contains 16 residues. Germline CDR1 reads SGHAT; CDR2 reads FQNNGV. CDR3 loop: CASSLGGGRSGNTIYF. CDR3 in DNA: TGTGCCAGCAGCTTGGGGGGGGGACGTTCTGGAAACACCATATATTTT.

This CDR3 is CASSSGGTVETQYF. For the CDR3, the DNA is TGTGCCAGCAGCTCCGGCGGGACCGTGGAGACCCAGTACTTC. This chain links TRBV9 with TRBJ2-5, with D maybe TRBD2 (6 bases). In germline, CDR1 is SGDLS, CDR2 YYNGEE. Trimming left V 4 bases short and J 5 bases short, with 15 bases between. The CDR3 covers 14 residues.

The chain employs TRBV5-5 and TRBJ2-2; D ambiguous. V was trimmed by 4 bases and J by 6 bases, leaving 16 bases between them. CDR1 is SGHKS and CDR2 is YYEKEE in the germline V gene (reference sequence). This CDR3 has 15 amino acids. This chain's CDR3 is CASSPIPLGAGELFF. The CDR3 DNA reads as TGTGCCAGCAGCCCGATCCCGCTTGGCGCCGGGGAGCTGTTTTTT.

The genes are TRBV6-5 and TRBJ2-5; D is undetermined. The V and J ends lost 6 bases and 4 bases respectively, with 15 bases between them. This CDR3 has 14 amino acids. Germline V CDR1 and CDR2: MNHEY, SVGAGI. In nucleotides, the CDR3 is TGTGCCAGCAGCCAAATATCCGCCCGAGAGACCCAGTACTTC. It encodes CASSQISARETQYF.

The chain joins TRBV5-1 to TRBJ2-3, with 7 bases lining up with TRBD1. From germline, CDR1 is SGHRS and CDR2 YFSETQ. J gave up 3 bases and V 3 bases, and 7 bases lay outside the gene matches. The CDR3 spans 15 residues. The DNA of the CDR3 is TGCGCCAGCAGCTCCGAGCACAGGGGAACAGATACGCAGTATTTT. It yields the protein CASSSEHRGTDTQYF.

This rearrangement joins TRBV30 to TRBJ2-2; tentatively, D is TRBD2 (5 bases). Germline-derived CDR1 and CDR2 are GTSNPN and SVGIG (reference sequence). V was cut by 2 bases and J by 7 bases, with 11 bases left in between. The CDR3 runs 13 residues. The DNA of the CDR3 is TGTGCCTGGAGTCGGGGTAGGGACGGGGAGCTGTTTTTT. Translated: CAWSRGRDGELFF.

Here the CDR3 reads CASSLGGGIGEKLFF. In DNA, the CDR3 is TGTGCCAGCAGCCTCGGAGGGGGCATCGGAGAAAAACTGTTTTTT. The rearrangement joins TRBV14 to TRBJ1-4; 7 bases align to TRBD1. Germline lookup yields CDR1 SGHDN and CDR2 FVKESK. Trimming took 4 bases from V and 8 from J; bases not matched to a gene: 10. The CDR3 is 15 amino acids.

This clone was picked up a small number of times. V is TRBV29-1 and J is TRBJ1-2; D is uncertain. V lost 2 bases and J lost 4, with 11 bases in between. CDR3 length: 13 residues. CDR1 is SQVTM, CDR2 ANQGSEA, per germline. CDR3 protein: CSVENGVTYGYTF. DNA for the CDR3: TGCAGCGTTGAAAACGGTGTCACCTATGGCTACACCTTC. Based on the CDR3 plus reference TRBV29-1 and TRBJ1-2, the full variable domain is SAVISQKPSRDICQRGTSLTIQCQVDSQVTMMFWYRQQPGQSLTLIATANQGSEATYESGFVIDKFPISRPNLTFSTLTVSNMSPEDSSIYLCSVENGVTYGYTFGSGTRLTVV.

The rearrangement uses TRBV29-1 and TRBJ1-5; D is ambiguous. V shed 4 bases and J shed 6 bases, with 13 bases lying between them. The V gene's germline CDR1 is SQVTM and CDR2 ANQGSEA. This CDR3 region has 13 residues. The chain's CDR3 is CSVGSGFSQPQHF. DNA of the CDR3: TGCAGCGTTGGGTCGGGGTTTAGTCAGCCCCAGCATTTT.

The genes are TRBV28 and TRBJ2-7, with D tentatively TRBD2 (5 bases). Germline V gives CDR1 MDHEN, CDR2 SYDVKM. The CDR3 sequence is 14 residues long. V lost 5 bases, J lost 4 bases, and 15 bases lay in between. CDR3 sequence reads: CASSPVGVLYEQYF. CDR3 bases: TGTGCCAGCAGTCCCGTCGGGGTTTTATACGAGCAGTACTTC.

The V call is TRBV2, the J call TRBJ2-2, with 8 bases fitting TRBD2. The CDR3 extends over 14 amino acids. With 11 bases clipped from V and 1 base from J, the junction kept 6 bases outside the gene matches. Germline V gene sequence: CDR1 SNHLY, CDR2 FYNNEI. The CDR3 protein is CAVRTSQNTGELFF. CDR3 nucleotides: TGTGCCGTCAGGACTAGCCAGAACACCGGGGAGCTGTTTTTT.

The CDR3 reads CSVESQGLYEQYF. CDR3 coding DNA: TGCAGCGTCGAGTCCCAGGGTCTCTACGAGCAGTACTTC. The rearrangement uses TRBV29-1 and TRBJ2-7, with a weak D call TRBD1 (5 bases). The CDR3 has 13 residues. Germline-derived CDR1 and CDR2 are SQVTM and ANQGSEA. V lost 6 bases, J lost 3 bases, and 15 bases lay in between.

The chain joins TRBV19 to TRBJ1-5; TRBD1 matches at 7 bases. Germline CDR1 LNHDA, CDR2 SQIVND (reference sequence). After removal of 5 bases from V and 5 bases from J, the junction contained 6 bases not matched to a gene. The CDR3 has 14 amino acids. The CDR3 nucleotides read TGTGCCAGTAGTCGGGACAGTGCTTATCAGCCCCAGCATTTT. Translating gives CASSRDSAYQPQHF. Looking up the rest from reference TRBV19 and TRBJ1-5 gives the full variable domain: DGGITQSPKYLFRKEGQNVTLSCEQNLNHDAMYWYRQDPGQGLRLIYYSQIVNDFQKGDIAEGYSVSREKKESFPLTVTSAQKNPTAFYLCASSRDSAYQPQHFGDGTRLSIL.

This clone was picked up a small number of times. J is TRBJ1-1 and V is TRBV4-2; TRBD1 is a possible D gene (5 bases). The CDR3 extends over 15 amino acids. Germline V CDR1 and CDR2: LGHNA, YNFKEQ. V dropped 0 bases and J dropped 4 bases, with 12 bases sitting between them. This chain's CDR3 is CASSQDRDQGTEAFF. Here the CDR3 DNA reads TGTGCCAGCAGCCAAGACAGGGATCAGGGCACTGAAGCTTTCTTT.

The chain combines TRBV6-5 with TRBJ2-7; 11 bases line up with TRBD1. J gave up 1 base and V 4 bases, and 3 bases lay outside the gene matches. The CDR3 runs 15 residues. The germline V gene encodes CDR1 MNHEY and CDR2 SVGAGI. The CDR3 coding sequence is TGTGCCAGCAGTTTCCGGGACAGGGGGTCCTACGAGCAGTACTTC. Amino acids: CASSFRDRGSYEQYF.

The V gene is TRBV5-6, the J gene TRBJ1-5; 8 bases fit TRBD1. The CDR3 is made up of 14 amino acids. The junction had 3 bases not matched to a gene; V was cut back by 0 bases and J by 7 bases. The germline V gene encodes CDR1 SGHDT and CDR2 YYEEEE. The CDR3 sequence is CASSLAGGSQPQHF. DNA for the CDR3: TGTGCCAGCAGCTTGGCAGGGGGCAGCCAGCCCCAGCATTTT.

The CDR3 bases are TGTGCCAGCTCACCGGGGGACGGCCCGGGACTAGCGGGATTCAATGAGCAGTTCTTC. Translated, it gives CASSPGDGPGLAGFNEQFF. The rearrangement uses TRBV18 and TRBJ2-1; 13 bases line up with TRBD2. The CDR3 consists of 19 residues. Germline assignment: CDR1 KGHSH and CDR2 LQKENI. The ends lost 3 bases at V and 6 bases at J; junction bases unmatched: 14.

The V gene is TRBV6-6, the J gene TRBJ1-2; 11 positions agree with TRBD1. Germline CDR1 is MNHNY and CDR2 is SVGAGI (reference sequence). The CDR3 sequence is 14 residues long. J lost 8 bases, V lost 1 base, and 3 bases had no gene match. The CDR3 sequence is CASSYLDRGLGYTF. CDR3 nucleotides: TGTGCCAGCAGTTACTTGGACAGGGGGCTCGGCTACACCTTC.

This clone showed up just once. The CDR3 region is CASRRQGATYGYTF. The CDR3 DNA sequence: TGTGCCAGCAGAAGACAGGGGGCGACTTATGGCTACACCTTC. The rearrangement links TRBV6-6 to TRBJ1-2, with 10 positions matching TRBD1. Germline assignment: CDR1 MNHNY and CDR2 SVGAGI (reference sequence). V lost 6 bases, J lost 5 bases, and 6 bases stayed unmatched. The CDR3 sequence is 14 residues long.

V is TRBV5-5 and J is TRBJ2-5; D uncertain. Germline V CDR1 and CDR2: SGHKS, YYEKEE (reference sequence). Trimming stripped 4 bases from V and 4 bases from J, with 20 bases between. The CDR3 sequence is 16 residues long. CDR3 in amino acids: CASSPTRRRLGETQYF. As DNA, the CDR3 is TGTGCCAGCAGCCCCACCCGGCGAAGGTTGGGAGAGACCCAGTACTTC.